A selection of T cell receptor beta chains follows, all from one sample in a study of blood T cell repertoires in COVID-19. Data came from immunoSEQ multiplex PCR; TCRdb stores just in-frame clones and leaves some out. The table lists roughly 230,000 clones, around four fifths of them singletons. The specimen was peripheral blood. The receptors stem from a man aged 35 to 55 with active or convalescent COVID-19. The CDR3 runs from the conserved cysteine through the conserved F or W. D genes are given only for firm matches. The size field is filled for only some rows; it gives once, few, many or a size class.

D gene,clone size,V gene,J gene,CDR3 DNA,CDR3 protein
TRBD2,NA,TRBV9,TRBJ2-2,TGTGCCAGCAGCGCCCGCCTGGCGGGAGGGGGGAACACCGGGGAGCTGTTTTTT,CASSARLAGGGNTGELFF
NA,few,TRBV7-9,TRBJ2-7,TGTGCCAGCAGCACACAGGGCTACGAGCAGTACTTC,CASSTQGYEQYF
NA,NA,TRBV6-1,TRBJ1-4,TGTGCCAGCAGTGAATCAGTAAGTGGGAGAGGGTCCGATGAAAAACTGTTTTTT,CASSESVSGRGSDEKLFF
TRBD2,NA,TRBV10-3,TRBJ2-7,TGTGCCATCCGCAAGGCGTTGCGGGGGAGCTCCTACGAGCAGTACTTC,CAIRKALRGSSYEQYF
NA,NA,TRBV10-3,TRBJ2-1,TGTGCCATCAGTGATTCCTCCAGAAATGAGCAGTTCTTC,CAISDSSRNEQFF
NA,NA,TRBV9,TRBJ1-2,TGTGCCAGCAGCGAGGGACTGGGAGCTAACTATGGCTACACCTTC,CASSEGLGANYGYTF
TRBD1,NA,TRBV19,TRBJ1-6,TGTGCCAGTCGACAGGGACTTTTGGATCGTAGTTCACCCCTCCACTTT,CASRQGLLDRSSPLHF
NA,once,TRBV6-5,TRBJ1-1,TGTGCCAGCAGACAGGGTATTGCGAACACTGAAGCTTTCTTT,CASRQGIANTEAFF
NA,NA,TRBV5-1,TRBJ1-5,TGCGCCAGCAGCTTGGACGGGTTTTGGAATCAGCCCCAGCATTTT,CASSLDGFWNQPQHF
NA,once,TRBV12-2,TRBJ1-5,TGTGCAAGTCGCTTATACAGGGGTAATGGCAATCAGCCCCAGCATTTT,CASRLYRGNGNQPQHF
NA,NA,TRBV9,TRBJ2-5,TGTGCCAGCAGCGTAGTGGCTGGGGGGGAGACCCAGTACTTC,CASSVVAGGETQYF
TRBD2,once,TRBV2,TRBJ2-3,TGTGCCAGCAGGCTGACTAGCGGGAGTTCCGGAGATACGCAGTATTTT,CASRLTSGSSGDTQYF
NA,few,TRBV2,TRBJ2-6,TGTGCCAGCAGTATCGGACAGGGGGCCAACGTCCTGACTTTC,CASSIGQGANVLTF
NA,few,TRBV12-5,TRBJ1-2,TGTGCTAGTGAGCGCGCCGGGGGCTACACCTTC,CASERAGGYTF
NA,NA,TRBV29-1,TRBJ2-3,TGCAGCGTGAACAGGGTCGGGAGCACAGATACGCAGTATTTT,CSVNRVGSTDTQYF
NA,NA,TRBV9,TRBJ1-6,TGTGCCAGCAGCGTGTCAGGGAATTCACCCCTCCACTTT,CASSVSGNSPLHF
TRBD1,NA,TRBV6-5,TRBJ1-1,TGTGCCAGCAGGTCGACAGGGGCCGAAGCTTTCTTT,CASRSTGAEAFF
TRBD2,NA,TRBV9,TRBJ2-3,TGTGCCAGCAGCGTAGGGGAGGGAAATACGCAGTATTTT,CASSVGEGNTQYF
NA,NA,TRBV7-2,TRBJ1-1,TGTGCCAGCAGCTTAGGTAGGGGAAGTGAAGCTTTCTTT,CASSLGRGSEAFF
TRBD2,NA,TRBV19,TRBJ2-1,TGTGCCAGTAGTGGCGGGGGTAGGCACAATGAGCAGTTCTTC,CASSGGGRHNEQFF
NA,NA,TRBV5-6,TRBJ2-7,TGTGCCAGCAGCTTGAACCCGACTACCTACGAGCAGTACTTC,CASSLNPTTYEQYF
NA,NA,TRBV18,TRBJ2-2,TGTGCCAGCTCATCAAGAGCTAGAAGGAACACCGGGGAGCTGTTTTTT,CASSSRARRNTGELFF
NA,NA,TRBV30,TRBJ1-4,TGTGCCGGGAAGCTACCTACTGAAAAACTGTTTTTT,CAGKLPTEKLFF
NA,NA,TRBV5-1,TRBJ1-1,TGCGCCAGCAGCTTGGGGGAGGTCGGACACATGAACACTGAAGCTTTCTTT,CASSLGEVGHMNTEAFF
TRBD1,NA,TRBV19,TRBJ2-3,TGTGCTTCTCGGACAGGGGGGGATACGCAGTATTTT,CASRTGGDTQYF
NA,NA,TRBV14,TRBJ2-2,TGTGCCAGCAGCCAAGCTGGGGGCGCTAACACCGGGGAGCTGTTTTTT,CASSQAGGANTGELFF
TRBD1,once,TRBV15,TRBJ1-5,TGTGCCACCAGCAGGGACAGGGGCTTCGGTCAGCCCCAGCATTTT,CATSRDRGFGQPQHF
NA,once,TRBV7-2,TRBJ1-3,TGTGCCAGCAGCCCATCCAAGGGGTTCGGAAACACCATATATTTT,CASSPSKGFGNTIYF
NA,NA,TRBV27,TRBJ1-6,TGTGCCAGCAGTCTACTCTGGGGGAGGATTTCACCCCTCCACTTT,CASSLLWGRISPLHF
NA,NA,TRBV25-1,TRBJ1-6,TGTGCCAGCAGTGAATTTAGAGGAGGGACGGATTCACCCCTCCACTTT,CASSEFRGGTDSPLHF
NA,NA,TRBV18,TRBJ2-5,TGTGCCAGCTCACCATTCCAGGGTCGAAATACCCTAGAGACCCAGTACTTC,CASSPFQGRNTLETQYF
TRBD2,NA,TRBV28,TRBJ2-3,TGTGCCAGCAGTTCTAGTATCGGGACTAGCGGTAGTACGCAGTATTTT,CASSSSIGTSGSTQYF
TRBD2,NA,TRBV30,TRBJ2-3,TGTGCCTGGATTTTAGCGGGAGGGTCGACTAGCACAGATACGCAGTATTTT,CAWILAGGSTSTDTQYF
NA,NA,TRBV5-4,TRBJ2-2,TGTGCCAGCAGCTTGGCTTCGGGGAGAGGTACCGGGGAGCTGTTTTTT,CASSLASGRGTGELFF
NA,NA,TRBV5-1,TRBJ2-1,TGCGCCAGCCGTAGTACCGACTCCTACAATGAGCAGTTCTTC,CASRSTDSYNEQFF
TRBD1,NA,TRBV15,TRBJ1-1,TGTGCCACCAGCAGACTGGGACAGAGGAACACTGAAGCTTTCTTT,CATSRLGQRNTEAFF
NA,NA,TRBV3-1/TRBV3-2,TRBJ1-1,TGTGCCAGCACCTCCCAGGCAGGGCCGAACACTGAAGCTTTCTTT,CASTSQAGPNTEAFF
TRBD1,NA,TRBV7-3,TRBJ1-1,TGTGCCAGCAGGCCCGGACAGGGGAACACTGAAGCTTTCTTT,CASRPGQGNTEAFF
TRBD2,NA,TRBV7-7,TRBJ2-1,TGTGCTAGCAGCTTAGAAGCGGGGGTGGCCTACAATGAGCAGTTCTTC,CASSLEAGVAYNEQFF
TRBD1,NA,TRBV11-2,TRBJ2-1,TGTGCCAGCAGCTTGTTGGGACAGGGTACAAATGAGCAGTTCTTC,CASSLLGQGTNEQFF
TRBD1,NA,TRBV19,TRBJ2-3,TGTGCCACCTCGGGACAGGGCAGCAATACGCAGTATTTT,CATSGQGSNTQYF
NA,NA,TRBV9,TRBJ2-1,TGTGCCAGCAGCGTAGGAGGGAGTGACAATGAGCAGTTCTTC,CASSVGGSDNEQFF
NA,NA,TRBV21-1,TRBJ1-5,TGTGCCAGAAGCTCAGATAGCAATCAGCCCCAGCATTTT,CARSSDSNQPQHF
NA,NA,TRBV12-3/TRBV12-4,TRBJ1-4,TGTGCCAGCAGCTCTTGGACATCAGAAAAACTGTTTTTT,CASSSWTSEKLFF
NA,NA,TRBV3-1/TRBV3-2,TRBJ1-2,TGTGCCAGCAGCCTGGGGAGCGGCTACACCTTC,CASSLGSGYTF
TRBD1,NA,TRBV19,TRBJ1-4,TGTGCCAGTAGTATATTTGGGACAGGGGCTGAAAAACTGTTTTTT,CASSIFGTGAEKLFF
NA,few,TRBV19,TRBJ1-1,TGTGCCAGTACGGGAGGAGATGGGGTGAACACTGAAGCTTTCTTT,CASTGGDGVNTEAFF
TRBD2,NA,TRBV5-1,TRBJ2-1,TGCGCCAGCAGCTTGGTGGCGGGGGGGCCTAATGAGCAGTTCTTC,CASSLVAGGPNEQFF
NA,NA,TRBV30,TRBJ1-6,TGTGCCTGGAGTGTCTTTGACAGTAGGTCACCCCTCCACTTT,CAWSVFDSRSPLHF
TRBD1,NA,TRBV5-1,TRBJ2-1,TGCGCCAGCAGCTCAGGACAGGGTAACAATGAGCAGTTCTTC,CASSSGQGNNEQFF
TRBD1,NA,TRBV19,TRBJ1-6,TGTGCCAGTAGACAGGGGAATTCACCCCTCCACTTT,CASRQGNSPLHF
TRBD2,NA,TRBV10-1,TRBJ2-3,TGCGCCAGCAGTGATTCGGCGGGAGGATACACAGATACGCAGTATTTT,CASSDSAGGYTDTQYF
NA,NA,TRBV7-9,TRBJ1-1,TGTGCCAGCAGCTCTGATGCGTTCACTGAAGCTTTCTTT,CASSSDAFTEAFF
TRBD1,NA,TRBV2,TRBJ2-7,TGTGCCAGCAGTGAAGGGACAGGGGTCTACGAGCAGTACTTC,CASSEGTGVYEQYF
NA,NA,TRBV2,TRBJ2-2,TGTGCCAGCAGTGAAAGCCCGGAGGGGGAGCTGTTTTTT,CASSESPEGELFF
TRBD1,NA,TRBV11-2,TRBJ1-1,TGTGCCAGCAGCTCCCCAGACAGGGGGAACACTGAAGCTTTCTTT,CASSSPDRGNTEAFF
NA,NA,TRBV6-2/TRBV6-3,TRBJ1-2,TGTGCCAGCAGCATACTTCAGGGGCTTCGCTATGGCTACACCTTC,CASSILQGLRYGYTF